This record concerns one T cell receptor beta chain sequence. Its antigen is still unknown. The protocol was immunoSEQ multiplex PCR, while the TCRdb copy is restricted to in-frame clones and leaves out a portion. The repertoire holds about 65,000 clones, with around 87% as singletons. The data originate from a study of lymphopenia after photon versus proton radiotherapy. Findings of the study overall: A bigger post-nadir fall in TCR diversity correlated inversely with survival time in deceased patients. Survival link was tested only in deceased patients; proton benefit remains a possibility. After lymphocyte nadir, photon-treated repertoires showed oligoclonal expansion, especially CD8+ Temra. Relative stability marked proton patients; photon patients lost diversity and naive cells.

Germline values: CDR1 MNHNY, CDR2 SVGAGI (reference sequence). The CDR3 consists of 15 residues. The germline V and J ends were trimmed by 6 bases and 5 bases, with 17 bases remaining between them. The source was peripheral blood, collected from a patient treated with proton-based radiotherapy. The TCR was taken from a man of 80 years or more with esophageal cancer. The chain couples TRBV6-6 to TRBJ2-1; D is perhaps TRBD2 (6 bases). CDR3 sequence reads: CASSHGTGEDNEQFF. CDR3 in DNA: TGTGCCAGCAGCCACGGGACGGGGGAGGACAATGAGCAGTTCTTC.